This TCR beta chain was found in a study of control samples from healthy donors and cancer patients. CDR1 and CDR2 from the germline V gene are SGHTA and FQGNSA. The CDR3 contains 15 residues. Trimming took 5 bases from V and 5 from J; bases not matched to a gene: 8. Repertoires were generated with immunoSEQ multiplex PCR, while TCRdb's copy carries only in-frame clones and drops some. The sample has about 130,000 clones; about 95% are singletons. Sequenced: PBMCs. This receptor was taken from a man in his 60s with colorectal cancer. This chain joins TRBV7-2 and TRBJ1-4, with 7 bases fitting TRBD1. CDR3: CASSQRTGRNEKLFF. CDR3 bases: TGTGCCAGCAGCCAACGGACAGGCCGGAATGAAAAACTGTTTTTT.